Each of the 17 T cell receptor beta chains below was sequenced from the same sample in a study of blood T cell repertoires in COVID-19. The protocol was immunoSEQ multiplex PCR, while the TCRdb copy is restricted to in-frame clones and leaves out a portion. The table includes 70,000 to 90,000 clones, around 79% detected once. The sample taken for sequencing was peripheral blood. The receptors were gathered from a human donor in a cohort sampled during active COVID-19.

The chain uses TRBV7-9 and TRBJ2-1, with 7 nucleotides matching TRBD1. V trimming: 5 bases; J trimming: 0 bases; junction bases outside the gene matches: 10. This CDR3 contains 17 residues. The germline V gene has CDR1 SEHNR and CDR2 FQNEAQ (reference sequence). Here the CDR3 reads CASSAHRGQSSYNEQFF. The CDR3 bases are TGTGCCAGCAGCGCCCACAGGGGACAAAGCTCCTACAATGAGCAGTTCTTC.

The chain carries TRBV9 and TRBJ2-7, with D possibly matching TRBD1 (6 bases). Trimming left V 4 bases short and J 6 bases short, with 20 bases between. The CDR3 runs 15 residues. Germline V CDR1 and CDR2: SGDLS, YYNGEE. The CDR3 sequence: CASSRGIYRDGEQYF. DNA of the CDR3: TGTGCCAGCAGCAGAGGGATCTACAGGGATGGCGAGCAGTACTTC.

This clone appeared once. The chain carries TRBV24-1 and TRBJ1-5; 7 bases agree with TRBD1. Germline assignment: CDR1 KGHDR and CDR2 SFDVKD. The CDR3 has 16 residues. V shed 4 bases, J shed 3 bases, and the junction held 8 bases outside the gene matches. CDR3 nucleotides: TGTGCCACCAGTGACCACCGCCAGGGGGACAATCAGCCCCAGCATTTT. It specifies CATSDHRQGDNQPQHF.

The V gene is TRBV7-3, the J gene TRBJ1-1, with unresolved D. In germline, CDR1 is SGHTA, CDR2 FQGTGA. The V end was cut by 6 bases, the J end by 0 bases, with 8 bases between. This CDR3 is 13 amino acids long. The CDR3 DNA reads as TGTGCCAGCAGTCCCACACTGAACACTGAAGCTTTCTTT. Translation: CASSPTLNTEAFF.

This chain joins TRBV5-5 and TRBJ1-2; 11 positions match TRBD1. With V trimmed by 2 bases and J by 4 bases, 4 bases remained unmatched. The CDR3 is made up of 15 amino acids. Germline CDR1 is SGHKS and CDR2 is YYEKEE (reference sequence). The CDR3 region has the DNA TGTGCCAGCAGCTTTCGGACAGGGGGCGGCTATGGCTACACCTTC. As protein: CASSFRTGGGYGYTF.

The V and J genes are TRBV5-4 and TRBJ2-3; tentatively, D is TRBD2 (6 bases). Deletions cut 0 bases from V and 1 base from J, with 9 bases between. The CDR3 runs 15 residues. Germline CDR1 and CDR2: SGHNT and YYREEE (reference sequence). CDR3 residues: CASSLGREGTDTQYF. CDR3 nucleotide sequence: TGTGCCAGCAGCTTGGGGAGGGAGGGCACAGATACGCAGTATTTT.

The chain employs TRBV12-3 or TRBV12-4 and TRBJ2-7; D remains ambiguous. The CDR3 sequence is 11 residues long. V gave up 6 bases and J gave up 5 bases, with 8 bases separating them. CDR3 in DNA: TGTGCCAGCAGCCAGCAGGACGAGCAGTACTTC. Its translation is CASSQQDEQYF.

The V call is TRBV6-5, the J call TRBJ1-3, with D possibly being TRBD1 (5 bases). The length of the CDR3 is 15 residues. V was pared by 8 bases and J by 0 bases, with 14 bases between. Germline CDR1 is MNHEY and CDR2 is SVGAGI. Here the CDR3 reads CASGEQEISGNTIYF. In nucleotides, the CDR3 is TGTGCCAGCGGAGAACAGGAGATCTCTGGAAACACCATATATTTT.

In its sample, this clone was seen a few times. This rearrangement joins TRBV6-4 to TRBJ2-3, with 9 bases fitting TRBD1. The germline V gene encodes CDR1 MRHNA and CDR2 SNTAGT. The CDR3 totals 15 residues. V lost 6 bases, J lost 2 bases, and 6 bases stayed unmatched. The CDR3 nucleotides are TGTGCCAGCAGGCGAGGGACAGGGCCCACAGATACGCAGTATTTT. Translating gives CASRRGTGPTDTQYF.

The chain combines TRBV19 with TRBJ1-4; no reliable D call. Trimming left V 2 bases short and J 0 bases short, with 7 bases between. In germline, CDR1 is LNHDA, CDR2 SQIVND (reference sequence). This CDR3 has 15 residues. This CDR3 is CASSILRTTNEKLFF. Written as DNA, the CDR3 is TGTGCCAGTAGTATATTGAGGACAACTAATGAAAAACTGTTTTTT.

In this sample, this clone turned up once. The rearrangement uses TRBV6-6 and TRBJ2-7, with D possibly TRBD2 on 6 matching bases. The V gene's germline CDR1 is MNHNY and CDR2 SVGAGI (reference sequence). CDR3 length: 14 amino acids. V lost 8 bases and J lost 0, with 14 bases in between. The CDR3 loop reads CASYSGASSYEQYF. The CDR3 DNA reads TGTGCCAGCTATAGCGGAGCGAGCTCCTACGAGCAGTACTTC.

J is TRBJ1-3 and V is TRBV5-6, with TRBD1 as a possible D gene (5 bases). The CDR3 has 14 residues. V lost 4 bases, J lost 4 bases, and 12 bases lay in between. CDR1 is SGHDT and CDR2 is YYEEEE in the germline V gene. Here the CDR3 reads CASSPGLSGNTIYF. CDR3 nucleotides: TGTGCCAGCAGCCCAGGGTTGTCCGGAAACACCATATATTTT.

This clone was seen a single time. This chain links TRBV6-5 with TRBJ2-3; 12 bases agree with TRBD2. The CDR3 length is 15 residues. CDR1 is MNHEY, CDR2 SVGAGI, per germline. The J segment lost 2 bases and the V segment lost 6 bases, leaving 3 bases of the junction unmatched. The CDR3 coding sequence is TGTGCCAGCAGAGGACTAGCGGGATACACAGATACGCAGTATTTT. Its translation is CASRGLAGYTDTQYF.

The rearrangement joins TRBV3-1 (or the pseudogene TRBV3-2) to TRBJ1-5; 7 bases line up with TRBD1. V lost 4 bases and J lost 3; bases outside the gene matches: 6. This CDR3 has 15 amino acids. Germline lookup yields CDR1 LGHDT and CDR2 YNNKEL (reference sequence). The CDR3 bases are TGTGCCAGCAGCCCATTCGGACAGGACAATCAGCCCCAGCATTTT. This sequence encodes CASSPFGQDNQPQHF.

The V gene is TRBV10-3, the J gene TRBJ1-4, with D possibly TRBD1 on 5 matching bases. Trimming stripped 7 bases from V and 0 bases from J, with 9 bases between. The CDR3 sequence is 14 residues long. The germline gives CDR1 ENHRY, CDR2 SYGVKD. The CDR3 protein is CAIKDSATNEKLFF. CDR3 sequence (DNA): TGTGCCATCAAAGACAGTGCAACTAATGAAAAACTGTTTTTT.

The J gene is TRBJ1-2, the V gene TRBV10-3, with a tentative D call TRBD1 (5 bases). The CDR3 totals 13 residues. In germline, CDR1 is ENHRY, CDR2 SYGVKD. V gave up 6 bases and J gave up 5 bases, with 13 bases separating them. Here the CDR3 DNA reads TGTGCCATCAGCCCACGGGGGAGGTATGGCTACACCTTC. Translation gives CAISPRGRYGYTF.

The chain carries TRBV3-1 (or the pseudogene TRBV3-2) and TRBJ1-4; D is ambiguous. Germline lookup yields CDR1 LGHDT and CDR2 YNNKEL (reference sequence). This CDR3 region has 16 residues. Between the trimmed V and J ends, which lost 4 bases and 0 bases, there was a span of 12 bases. Here the CDR3 reads CASSLGVTTTNEKLFF. The CDR3, as DNA: TGTGCCAGCAGCCTGGGAGTGACAACAACTAATGAAAAACTGTTTTTT.